The 30 T cell receptor beta chains presented below share a single source sample, sequenced in a study of T cell responses to AZD1222 COVID-19 vaccine. Produced via immunoSEQ multiplex PCR; TCRdb's table is partial and in-frame only. The table includes 77,000 or so clones, 80% to 90% detected once. The input for sequencing was peripheral blood, taken on day 0 of AZD1222 vaccination. The source is an adult in good health.

The chain links TRBV3-1 (or the pseudogene TRBV3-2) to TRBJ1-2, with 8 bases lining up with TRBD1. CDR1 is LGHDT and CDR2 is YNNKEL in the germline V gene (reference sequence). The CDR3 runs to 16 residues. The trim removed 5 bases at V and 7 bases at J, leaving 15 bases unmatched. CDR3: CASSANNDRGSGGYTF. CDR3 nucleotide sequence: TGTGCCAGCAGCGCGAACAACGACAGGGGTTCAGGTGGCTACACCTTC.

The rearrangement links TRBV7-3 to TRBJ2-1, with TRBD2 matching over 11 bases. This CDR3 is built from 15 residues. Germline V CDR1 and CDR2: SGHTA, FQGTGA. V lost 6 bases and J lost 8; bases outside the gene matches: 9. The DNA for the CDR3 is TGTGCCAGCAGTTTTAGCGGGAGGGCCGAGGATGAGCAGTTCTTC. Translation gives CASSFSGRAEDEQFF.

V usage is TRBV2 and J usage is TRBJ2-7, with a possible D match to TRBD2 (7 bases). CDR3 length equals 14 residues. Germline values: CDR1 SNHLY, CDR2 FYNNEI. Trimming took off 6 bases at V and 3 bases at J, with 15 bases between the two ends. The CDR3 DNA is TGTGCCAGCAGGACGAGGGGGGGTATCTACGAGCAGTACTTC. Translating it yields CASRTRGGIYEQYF.

The chain is built from TRBV5-1 and TRBJ2-1; 8 bases map to TRBD1. Germline values: CDR1 SGHRS, CDR2 YFSETQ. Trimming took 4 bases from V and 6 from J; bases not matched to a gene: 6. The length of the CDR3 is 14 residues. CDR3 residues: CASSPGGPLNEQFF. The DNA of the CDR3 is TGCGCCAGCAGCCCAGGGGGCCCCCTCAATGAGCAGTTCTTC. Full variable domain (rest looked up from reference TRBV5-1 and TRBJ2-1): KAGVTQTPRYLIKTRGQQVTLSCSPISGHRSVSWYQQTPGQGLQFLFEYFSETQRNKGNFPGRFSGRQFSNSRSEMNVSTLELGDSALYLCASSPGGPLNEQFFGPGTRLTVL.

V and J are TRBV11-2 and TRBJ1-2; no firm D call. With 7 bases removed from V and 4 bases from J, the gap between germline ends came to 7 bases. CDR1 and CDR2 from the germline V gene are SGHAT and FQNNGV. CDR3 length: 11 residues. In DNA form, the CDR3 reads TGTGCCAGCATCTCGAGCTATGGCTACACCTTC. It encodes CASISSYGYTF.

This sequence joins TRBV7-9 and TRBJ2-1, with 7 bases identical to TRBD1. This CDR3 has 16 amino acids. V gave up 3 bases and J gave up 2 bases; unmatched junction bases: 7. CDR1 SEHNR and CDR2 FQNEAQ come from the germline V gene (reference sequence). The CDR3 DNA follows: TGTGCCAGCAGCTTCCTCCCAGGGACAGCCTACAATGAGCAGTTCTTC. Translating gives CASSFLPGTAYNEQFF.

This CDR3 is CASRVASTDTQYF. The CDR3 nucleotides read TGTGCCAGCAGGGTAGCTAGCACAGATACGCAGTATTTT. J is TRBJ2-3 and V is TRBV2; D is undetermined. The CDR3 is made up of 13 amino acids. V was clipped by 6 bases and J by 0 bases, with 7 bases between them. CDR1 and CDR2 from the germline V gene are SNHLY and FYNNEI.

The J gene is TRBJ2-7, the V gene TRBV9; 12 bases match TRBD2. CDR3 size: 17 residues. Germline CDR1 SGDLS, CDR2 YYNGEE. The junction had 4 bases not matched to a gene; V was cut back by 0 bases and J by 0 bases. The CDR3 loop reads CASSVGLAGGPSYEQYF. CDR3 DNA sequence: TGTGCCAGCAGCGTAGGGCTAGCGGGAGGGCCCTCCTACGAGCAGTACTTC.

The V call is TRBV6-5, the J call TRBJ2-3, with D perhaps matching TRBD1 (6 bases). Trimming removed 5 bases from V and 3 bases from J, with 15 bases in between. Germline CDR1 and CDR2: MNHEY and SVGAGI. This CDR3 has 15 residues. This CDR3 reads CASSIREGTTDTQYF. CDR3 nucleotides: TGTGCCAGCAGTATTCGAGAGGGGACAACAGATACGCAGTATTTT.

V usage is TRBV19 and J usage is TRBJ1-1; no reliable D call. Germline V gene data show CDR1 as LNHDA and CDR2 as SQIVND (reference sequence). Trimming shortened V by 4 bases and J by 4 bases, and 13 bases separated the two germline ends. CDR3 length: 14 amino acids. In DNA, the CDR3 is TGTGCCAGTAGTAAACCGGGCCGGAGCACTGAAGCTTTCTTT. Protein product: CASSKPGRSTEAFF.

The chain uses TRBV4-3 and TRBJ2-7, with TRBD2 matching over 8 bases. V shed 0 bases, J shed 3 bases, and the junction held 4 bases outside the gene matches. The CDR3 is made up of 15 amino acids. CDR1 and CDR2 from the germline V gene are LGHNA and YSLEER. DNA for the CDR3: TGCGCCAGCAGCCAAGATACTAGCGGACTCTACGAGCAGTACTTC. Its translation: CASSQDTSGLYEQYF.

The chain joins TRBV7-6 to TRBJ2-1, with 8 bases matching TRBD2. The length of the CDR3 is 17 residues. The V and J ends lost 0 bases and 0 bases, in that order; junction bases with no gene match: 4. CDR1 SGHVS and CDR2 FNYEAQ come from the germline V gene. CDR3 nucleotide sequence: TGTGCCAGCAGCTTAGCTAGCGGGGTTAGCTCCTACAATGAGCAGTTCTTC. Translated, it gives CASSLASGVSSYNEQFF.

The chain links TRBV6-6 to TRBJ2-7; 7 bases align to TRBD1. Germline CDR1 reads MNHNY; CDR2 reads SVGAGI (reference sequence). The CDR3 totals 15 residues. The trim removed 6 bases at V and 2 bases at J, leaving 10 bases unmatched. The CDR3, as DNA: TGTGCCAGCAGGACCACGATTGACAGGGCCTACGAGCAGTACTTC. The encoded protein is CASRTTIDRAYEQYF.

A remark on this clone: The same CDR3 can be traced to other DNA sequences in this sample. The chain couples TRBV28 to TRBJ2-6; unclear D gene. The CDR3 spans 12 residues. The V gene lost 8 bases and the J gene lost 1 base, with 3 bases spanning the gap. The germline V gene encodes CDR1 MDHEN and CDR2 SYDVKM. The CDR3 reads CASVSGANVLTF. The CDR3 DNA reads as TGTGCCAGCGTATCTGGGGCCAACGTCCTGACTTTC.

The chain has TRBV5-1 and TRBJ2-3, with no clear D. CDR1 is SGHRS and CDR2 is YFSETQ in the germline V gene. Trimming cost V 4 bases and J 3 bases, with 12 bases left between them. CDR3 size: 14 residues. The CDR3 coding sequence is TGCGCCAGCAGCCCAAATTGGGGAACAGATACGCAGTATTTT. Translation: CASSPNWGTDTQYF.

The chain has TRBV13 and TRBJ1-2; D ambiguous. Trimming stripped 3 bases from V and 6 bases from J, with 11 bases between. This CDR3 comprises 13 residues. Germline V CDR1 and CDR2: PRHDT, FYEKMQ (reference sequence). CDR3 DNA sequence: TGTGCCAGCAGCTTCCAATCCTGGAATGGCTACACCTTC. Translation gives CASSFQSWNGYTF. The full variable domain, completed using reference TRBV13 and TRBJ1-2, is AAGVIQSPRHLIKEKRETATLKCYPIPRHDTVYWYQQGPGQDPQFLISFYEKMQSDKGSIPDRFSAQQFSDYHSELNMSSLELGDSALYFCASSFQSWNGYTFGSGTRLTVV.

CDR3 sequence reads: CASSPPGTANQPQHF. The DNA of the CDR3 is TGTGCCAGTAGTCCCCCCGGGACCGCCAATCAGCCCCAGCATTTT. The V call is TRBV19, the J call TRBJ1-5; a possible D gene is TRBD1 (5 bases). CDR3 length equals 15 residues. Germline V gives CDR1 LNHDA, CDR2 SQIVND (reference sequence). Trimming cost V 5 bases and J 3 bases, with 14 bases left between them.

The chain employs TRBV29-1 and TRBJ2-5; TRBD1 matches at 8 bases. CDR1 SQVTM and CDR2 ANQGSEA come from the germline V gene. There are 14 residues in the CDR3. Trimming took 1 base from V and 2 from J; bases not matched to a gene: 3. CDR3 nucleotide sequence: TGCAGCGTTGAAGGGACAGGGACTCAAGAGACCCAGTACTTC. It is translated as CSVEGTGTQETQYF.

This chain connects TRBV7-2 to TRBJ2-7; D unclear. This CDR3 comprises 12 residues. V was shortened by 9 bases and J by 2 bases, with 11 bases between the two germline ends. The V gene's germline CDR1 is SGHTA and CDR2 FQGNSA. The DNA of the CDR3 is TGTGCCAGTCAAAAACTAACCTACGAGCAGTACTTC. Translation gives CASQKLTYEQYF.

The CDR3 DNA is TGTGCCAGCACGCCGTGGAGGACCTATAATTCACCCCTCCACTTT. This translates into CASTPWRTYNSPLHF. V and J are TRBV6-5 and TRBJ1-6, with D unclear. This CDR3 has 15 residues. V was trimmed by 7 bases and J by 2 bases, leaving 12 bases between them. Germline V gives CDR1 MNHEY, CDR2 SVGAGI.

The V call is TRBV2, the J call TRBJ2-7; no reliable D call. V was trimmed by 6 bases and J by 1 base, leaving 7 bases between them. The CDR3 loop spans 12 amino acids. Germline V gene lookup returns CDR1 SNHLY and CDR2 FYNNEI. The CDR3 nucleotides read TGTGCCAGCAGGGCCACTTCCTACGAGCAGTACTTC. Its translation is CASRATSYEQYF. The whole variable domain, remainder taken from reference TRBV2 and TRBJ2-7, is EPEVTQTPSHQVTQMGQEVILRCVPISNHLYFYWYRQILGQKVEFLVSFYNNEISEKSEIFDDQFSVERPDGSNFTLKIRSTKLEDSAMYFCASRATSYEQYFGPGTRLTVT.

The count of this clone is one. The CDR3 bases are TGTGCCAGCAGCTTGGATGTGGGTCAGGAGACCCAGTACTTC. Translated, it gives CASSLDVGQETQYF. The rearrangement uses TRBV5-6 and TRBJ2-5, with D uncertain. The V gene's germline CDR1 is SGHDT and CDR2 YYEEEE. The CDR3 sequence is 14 residues long. V was pared by 0 bases and J by 5 bases, with 11 bases between. The variable domain in full, with the rest retrieved from reference TRBV5-6 and TRBJ2-5, is DAGVTQSPTHLIKTRGQQVTLRCSPKSGHDTVSWYQQALGQGPQFIFQYYEEEERQRGNFPDRFSGHQFPNYSSELNVNALLLGDSALYLCASSLDVGQETQYFGPGTRLLVL.

This clone appeared once. The gene calls are TRBV11-1 and TRBJ2-2; D is perhaps TRBD1 or TRBD2 (5 bases each). From germline, CDR1 is SGHAT and CDR2 FQDESV (reference sequence). V lost 2 bases, J lost 1 base, and 8 bases lay in between. The CDR3 loop spans 15 amino acids. This CDR3 reads CASSLLGRNTGELFF. In nucleotides, the CDR3 is TGTGCCAGCAGCTTACTGGGACGGAACACCGGGGAGCTGTTTTTT.

The chain is built from TRBV19 and TRBJ1-3; D gene uncertain. The CDR3 contains 14 residues. Germline CDR1 is LNHDA and CDR2 is SQIVND (reference sequence). The V gene lost 4 bases and the J gene lost 8 bases, with 15 bases spanning the gap. The CDR3 DNA follows: TGTGCCAGTAGTAACCGGGGAGCGTCGGACACCATATATTTT. The encoded protein is CASSNRGASDTIYF.

The V gene is TRBV29-1, the J gene TRBJ1-2, with 7 bases lining up with TRBD1. The CDR3 runs 10 residues. Germline CDR1 and CDR2: SQVTM and ANQGSEA. J gave up 6 bases and V 7 bases, and 2 bases lay outside the gene matches. The CDR3 DNA reads TGCAGCGGAGACAGGGATGGCTACACCTTC. This codes for CSGDRDGYTF.

The chain combines TRBV5-6 with TRBJ2-7, with TRBD1 as a possible D gene (5 bases). The V end was cut by 3 bases, the J end by 0 bases, with 7 bases between. CDR1 is SGHDT and CDR2 is YYEEEE in the germline V gene. The CDR3 spans 13 residues. Here the CDR3 reads CASSSDSSYEQYF. CDR3 bases: TGTGCCAGCAGCTCTGACAGCTCCTACGAGCAGTACTTC.

Only one count was recorded for this clone. J is TRBJ1-1 and V is TRBV9; unclear D gene. There are 15 residues in the CDR3. Germline V lookup: CDR1 SGDLS, CDR2 YYNGEE. Trimming stripped 0 bases from V and 3 bases from J, with 12 bases between. CDR3 nucleotides: TGTGCCAGCAGCGTAGCCCCCGACGGGGACACTGAAGCTTTCTTT. Amino acid sequence: CASSVAPDGDTEAFF.

This clone was detected only once. This chain connects TRBV28 to TRBJ2-3; weak D call: TRBD2 (6 bases). This CDR3 contains 16 residues. Germline V CDR1 and CDR2: MDHEN, SYDVKM. Trimming removed 5 bases from V and 6 bases from J, with 21 bases in between. The CDR3 here is CASSPPRTIKGDTQYF. CDR3 coding DNA: TGTGCCAGCAGTCCGCCCCGGACTATCAAAGGGGATACGCAGTATTTT.

This chain uses TRBV7-2 with TRBJ1-1; D gene unclear. The length of the CDR3 is 13 residues. CDR1 SGHTA and CDR2 FQGNSA come from the germline V gene. Trimming removed 7 bases from V and 1 base from J, with 10 bases in between. This CDR3 reads CASTMMGNTEAFF. The CDR3 DNA reads TGTGCCAGCACCATGATGGGGAACACTGAAGCTTTCTTT.

Only a few counts were recorded for this clone. J is TRBJ2-4 and V is TRBV20-1; D may match TRBD1 or TRBD2 (5 bases each). V was trimmed by 3 bases and J by 3 bases, leaving 15 bases between them. The CDR3 totals 15 residues. Germline values: CDR1 DFQATT, CDR2 SNEGSKA (reference sequence). CDR3 loop: CSASPRGAVKNIQYF. Written as DNA, the CDR3 is TGCAGTGCTAGTCCAAGGGGAGCTGTCAAAAACATTCAGTACTTC.